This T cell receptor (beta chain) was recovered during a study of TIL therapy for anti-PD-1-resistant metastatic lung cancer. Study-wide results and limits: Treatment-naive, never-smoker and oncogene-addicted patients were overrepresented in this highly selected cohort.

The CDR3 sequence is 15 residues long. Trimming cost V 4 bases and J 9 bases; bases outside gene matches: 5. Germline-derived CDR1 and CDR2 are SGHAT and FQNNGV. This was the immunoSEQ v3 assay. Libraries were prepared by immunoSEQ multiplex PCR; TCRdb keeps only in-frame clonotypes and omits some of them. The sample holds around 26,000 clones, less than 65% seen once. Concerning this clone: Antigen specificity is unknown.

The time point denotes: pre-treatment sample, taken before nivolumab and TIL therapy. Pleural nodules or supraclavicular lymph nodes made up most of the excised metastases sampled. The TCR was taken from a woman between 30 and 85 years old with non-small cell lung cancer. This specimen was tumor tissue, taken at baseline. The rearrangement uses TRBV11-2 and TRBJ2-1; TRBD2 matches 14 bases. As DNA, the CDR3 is TGTGCCAGCAGCTCCAGACTAGCGGGAGGGTTTGAGCAGTTCTTC. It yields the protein CASSSRLAGGFEQFF.